These 19 T cell receptor beta chains came from one sample sequenced in a study of memory B cells and T cells in multiple sclerosis. The protocol was immunoSEQ multiplex PCR, while the TCRdb copy is restricted to in-frame clones and leaves out a portion. The sample has some 14,000 clones, roughly three quarters seen once. What was sequenced was memory (CD45RO+) CD4+ T cells from blood. The receptors shown here come from a human donor with multiple sclerosis.

V gene TRBV2 combines with J gene TRBJ2-1; 11 bases align to TRBD1. Germline trimming cut 6 bases from V and 9 bases from J; bases unmatched to any gene: 10. CDR1 and CDR2 from the germline V gene are SNHLY and FYNNEI. The CDR3 extends over 15 amino acids. The CDR3 sequence is CASREIGTGGSEQFF. In nucleotides, the CDR3 is TGTGCCAGCAGGGAGATCGGGACAGGGGGAAGTGAGCAGTTCTTC.

The chain recombines TRBV5-1 with TRBJ1-4; 7 nucleotides line up with TRBD1. The CDR3 runs to 16 residues. Looked up from germline, CDR1 is SGHRS and CDR2 is YFSETQ. Losses at the gene ends were 3 bases for V and 0 bases for J; bases not matched to a gene: 5. As DNA, the CDR3 is TGCGCCAGCAGCTACGGGACAGATTCAACTAATGAAAAACTGTTTTTT. It specifies CASSYGTDSTNEKLFF.

The rearrangement joins TRBV20-1 to TRBJ2-7, with D possibly matching TRBD1 (6 bases). The V end lost 8 bases, the J end lost 5 bases, and 13 bases lay between the germline ends. The CDR3 loop spans 11 amino acids. From germline, CDR1 is DFQATT and CDR2 SNEGSKA (reference sequence). The CDR3 DNA reads as TGCAGTCCTGAGCAGGGGAACGAGCAGTACTTC. Translating it yields CSPEQGNEQYF.

The gene calls are TRBV10-3 and TRBJ1-4, with 9 positions matching TRBD1. In germline, CDR1 is ENHRY, CDR2 SYGVKD. Trimming at V came to 11 bases and at J to 2 bases, leaving 3 bases not matched to a gene. The CDR3 sequence is 13 residues long. CDR3 nucleotides: TGTGCCGCAACAGGGGGCACTAATGAAAAACTGTTTTTT. Protein sequence: CAATGGTNEKLFF.

CDR3 nucleotide sequence: TGTGCCAGCAGTTTATTCGCTAGCGGGAGTAGCGAGCAGTACTTC. This translates into CASSLFASGSSEQYF. The chain is built from TRBV28 and TRBJ2-7; TRBD2 aligns across 10 bases. CDR3 length: 15 residues. Germline loops: CDR1 MDHEN, CDR2 SYDVKM. V trimming: 1 base; J trimming: 6 bases; junction bases outside the gene matches: 6.

This clone was observed a handful of times. The gene calls are TRBV5-1 and TRBJ2-3; 8 bases are a match to TRBD2. With V trimmed by 6 bases and J by 0 bases, 6 bases remained unmatched. Germline CDR1 reads SGHRS; CDR2 reads YFSETQ. The CDR3 has 15 amino acids. CDR3 region: CASIPTSASTDTQYF. Here the CDR3 DNA reads TGCGCCAGCATCCCGACTAGCGCAAGCACAGATACGCAGTATTTT.

The chain couples TRBV6-5 to TRBJ2-1; 7 nucleotides match TRBD2. The CDR3 has 15 residues. V lost 6 bases, J lost 3 bases, and 8 bases stayed unmatched. The germline V gene encodes CDR1 MNHEY and CDR2 SVGAGI. DNA of the CDR3: TGTGCCAGCAGGGTACGGGAGGTGGGCTACAATGAGCAGTTCTTC. It specifies CASRVREVGYNEQFF.

The chain is built from TRBV6-5 and TRBJ1-1, with a weak D call TRBD1 (5 bases). Germline V gene sequence: CDR1 MNHEY, CDR2 SVGAGI. V was pared by 6 bases and J by 5 bases, with 16 bases between. This CDR3 spans 14 amino acids. Here the CDR3 reads CASRSLGGGTEAFF. In DNA, the CDR3 is TGTGCCAGCAGATCCTTGGGGGGAGGGACTGAAGCTTTCTTT.

The chain joins TRBV5-1 to TRBJ2-7; weak D call: TRBD2 (7 bases). The V gene's germline CDR1 is SGHRS and CDR2 YFSETQ. This CDR3 has 16 residues. The V end was cut by 3 bases, the J end by 6 bases, with 22 bases between. The CDR3 region has the DNA TGCGCCAGCAGCTCCCCACGAAATGGGGGGGCACTCGAGCAGTACTTC. It yields the protein CASSSPRNGGALEQYF.

This chain uses TRBV5-4 with TRBJ2-1; 7 bases fit TRBD1. Germline CDR1 is SGHNT and CDR2 is YYREEE (reference sequence). Unmatched junction bases numbered 5, after V lost 4 bases and J lost 1 base. CDR3 length equals 15 residues. In nucleotides, the CDR3 is TGTGCCAGCAGCCTGGACAGGATTTCCTACAATGAGCAGTTCTTC. Its protein is CASSLDRISYNEQFF.

The CDR3 region has the DNA TGTGCCAGCAGCTTGCCGGGGGGGAACACTGAAGCTTTCTTT. Translated, it gives CASSLPGGNTEAFF. The chain joins TRBV5-4 to TRBJ1-1; TRBD1 might be the D (5 bases). V was cut by 1 base and J by 1 base, with 8 bases left in between. The CDR3 is 14 amino acids. Germline values: CDR1 SGHNT, CDR2 YYREEE (reference sequence).

The chain has TRBV6-6 and TRBJ1-2; tentative D call: TRBD1 (5 bases). The CDR3 sequence is 13 residues long. The ends were cut back, 2 bases at V and 8 bases at J, with 12 bases in the middle. The germline V gene has CDR1 MNHNY and CDR2 SVGAGI (reference sequence). CDR3 region: CASSYPQGTGYTF. Here the CDR3 DNA reads TGTGCCAGCAGTTACCCCCAGGGAACCGGCTACACCTTC.

The chain uses TRBV25-1 and TRBJ2-1, with D possibly being TRBD2 (6 bases). Trimming removed 6 bases at V and 7 bases at J, with 16 bases between. CDR3 length equals 14 residues. The germline V gene encodes CDR1 MGHDK and CDR2 SYGVNS. The CDR3 DNA reads as TGTGCCAGCAGCCCCTGGGGAAGCGGGAATGAGCAGTTCTTC. Its protein is CASSPWGSGNEQFF.

The chain has TRBV5-1 and TRBJ1-4; 7 nucleotides match TRBD1. Germline V lookup: CDR1 SGHRS, CDR2 YFSETQ. The trim removed 1 base at V and 6 bases at J, leaving 12 bases unmatched. This CDR3 is built from 17 residues. The CDR3 nucleotides are TGCGCCAGCAGCTTGCTCGCCGGACGCAGGGGGGATGAAAAACTGTTTTTT. Translating gives CASSLLAGRRGDEKLFF. The whole variable domain, filled in from reference TRBV5-1 and TRBJ1-4, reads KAGVTQTPRYLIKTRGQQVTLSCSPISGHRSVSWYQQTPGQGLQFLFEYFSETQRNKGNFPGRFSGRQFSNSRSEMNVSTLELGDSALYLCASSLLAGRRGDEKLFFGSGTQLSVL.

This chain connects TRBV28 to TRBJ1-1, with D possibly being TRBD1 (5 bases). The CDR3 length is 12 residues. Germline CDR1 reads MDHEN; CDR2 reads SYDVKM. Between the trimmed V and J ends, which lost 3 bases and 10 bases, there was a span of 12 bases. CDR3 amino acids: CASSLRQFRAFF. The CDR3 bases are TGTGCCAGCAGTTTGAGACAGTTTAGAGCTTTCTTT.

This chain connects TRBV28 to TRBJ1-5; unclear D gene. The germline CDR1 and CDR2 sequences are MDHEN and SYDVKM. This CDR3 has 12 amino acids. The ends were cut back, 5 bases at V and 13 bases at J, with 15 bases in the middle. As DNA, the CDR3 is TGTGCCAGCAGTACATACCGGGAATCTCAGCATTTT. Residues: CASSTYRESQHF. Combining the CDR3 with reference TRBV28 and TRBJ1-5 gives the whole variable domain DVKVTQSSRYLVKRTGEKVFLECVQDMDHENMFWYRQDPGLGLRLIYFSYDVKMKEKGDIPEGYSVSREKKERFSLILESASTNQTSMYLCASSTYRESQHFGDGTRLSIL.

Only one count was recorded for this clone. The chain combines TRBV18 with TRBJ1-1; TRBD1 matches 8 bases. In germline, CDR1 is KGHSH, CDR2 LQKENI. With V trimmed by 6 bases and J by 10 bases, 16 bases remained unmatched. The CDR3 spans 15 residues. The CDR3 loop is CASSPVPGTGSGAFF. Written as DNA, the CDR3 is TGTGCCAGCTCCCCGGTACCCGGGACAGGCTCCGGAGCTTTCTTT.

This CDR3 reads CASSDRVEGYTF. CDR3 bases: TGCGCCAGCAGTGACAGGGTTGAAGGCTACACCTTC. The V gene is TRBV10-2, the J gene TRBJ1-2, with a weak D call TRBD1 (5 bases). This CDR3 has 12 amino acids. Germline CDR1 WSHSY, CDR2 SAAADI. V was pared by 3 bases and J by 8 bases, with 10 bases between.

J is TRBJ2-1 and V is TRBV30; D is possibly TRBD1 (5 bases). Germline V gene sequence: CDR1 GTSNPN, CDR2 SVGIG (reference sequence). The CDR3 has 14 residues. V lost 3 bases and J 7 bases, leaving 16 bases between the germline ends. The CDR3 protein is CAWSPPNSGNEQFF. CDR3 DNA: TGTGCCTGGAGCCCCCCGAACTCAGGGAATGAGCAGTTCTTC.